The clone carrying this T cell receptor beta chain was counted a single time. Germline V gene data show CDR1 as MDHEN and CDR2 as SYDVKM. V was cut by 7 bases and J by 3 bases, with 12 bases left in between. The CDR3 sequence is 14 residues long. This sample is part of a study of control samples from healthy donors and cancer patients. Profiling relied on immunoSEQ multiplex PCR, and the TCRdb table lists in-frame clones only, not all of them. Of about 140,000 clones detected, about 90% appear once; the ten largest clones hold over 1.5%. The source material was blood. This clonotype was sampled from a man aged 18 to 30 in good health. This chain joins TRBV28 and TRBJ2-2; D remains ambiguous. The CDR3 DNA sequence: TGTGCCAGCAAAATAGGACGGGACACCGGGGAGCTGTTTTTT. This encodes CASKIGRDTGELFF.